This entry is about one TCR beta chain. Its antigen is unknown. This entry belongs to a study of T cell responses to AZD1222 COVID-19 vaccine. Study-level points and caveats: Clonal diversity may have been underestimated in mostly white British donors.

Sequencing was performed with immunoSEQ multiplex PCR; in TCRdb, only in-frame clones are kept and a portion is missing. The sample yields approximately 150,000 clones, around 84% seen once. Per germline, CDR1 SGHAT and CDR2 FQNNGV. The CDR3 has 17 amino acids. Trimming stripped 6 bases from V and 1 base from J, with 21 bases between. The source was peripheral blood, collected 28 days after the second AZD1222 dose. This TCR came from an adult who received the AZD1222 COVID-19 vaccine. The chain combines TRBV11-2 with TRBJ1-1; D is uncertain. CDR3 nucleotide sequence: TGTGCCAGCAGTCTAGTAGTCCCCGCGTGGGGGAACACTGAAGCTTTCTTT. This translates into CASSLVVPAWGNTEAFF.